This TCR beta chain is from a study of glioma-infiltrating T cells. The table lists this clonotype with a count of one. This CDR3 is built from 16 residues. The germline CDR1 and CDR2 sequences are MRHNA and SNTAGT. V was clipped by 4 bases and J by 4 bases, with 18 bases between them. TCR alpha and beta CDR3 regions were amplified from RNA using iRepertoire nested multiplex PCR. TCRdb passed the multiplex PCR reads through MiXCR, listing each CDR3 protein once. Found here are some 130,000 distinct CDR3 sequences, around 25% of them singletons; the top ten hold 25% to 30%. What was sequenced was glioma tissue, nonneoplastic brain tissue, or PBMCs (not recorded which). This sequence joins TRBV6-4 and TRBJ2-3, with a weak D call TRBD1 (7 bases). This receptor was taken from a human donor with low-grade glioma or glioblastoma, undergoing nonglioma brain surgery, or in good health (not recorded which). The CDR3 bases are TGTGCCAGCAGTGCCTCCCCGGGCAGGGGGGCAGATACGCAGTATTTT. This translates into CASSASPGRGADTQYF.